This T cell receptor beta chain was sequenced during a study of control samples from healthy donors and cancer patients. This CDR3 spans 14 amino acids. The junction had 3 bases not matched to a gene; V was cut back by 6 bases and J by 2 bases. Looked up from germline, CDR1 is MNHEY and CDR2 is SVGAGI. Sequencing was performed with immunoSEQ multiplex PCR; in TCRdb, only in-frame clones are kept and a portion is missing. Here the sample spans under 200,000 clones, 75% to 95% being singletons. Sample: blood. The source is a woman in her 30s in good health. V and J are TRBV6-5 and TRBJ1-3, with TRBD1 identical over 8 bases. The CDR3 DNA sequence: TGTGCCAGCAGGATGACAGGGGCTGGAAACACCATATATTTT. Encoded protein: CASRMTGAGNTIYF.